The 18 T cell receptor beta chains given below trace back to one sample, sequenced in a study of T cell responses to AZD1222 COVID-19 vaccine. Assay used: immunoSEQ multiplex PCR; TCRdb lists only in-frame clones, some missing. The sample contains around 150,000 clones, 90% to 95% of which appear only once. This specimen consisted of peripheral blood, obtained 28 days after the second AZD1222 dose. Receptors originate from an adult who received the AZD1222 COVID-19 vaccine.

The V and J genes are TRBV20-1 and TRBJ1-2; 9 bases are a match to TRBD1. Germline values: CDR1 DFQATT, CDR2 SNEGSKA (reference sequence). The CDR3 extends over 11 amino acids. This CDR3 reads CRPTGGYGYTF. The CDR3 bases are TGCCGGCCGACAGGGGGCTATGGCTACACCTTC.

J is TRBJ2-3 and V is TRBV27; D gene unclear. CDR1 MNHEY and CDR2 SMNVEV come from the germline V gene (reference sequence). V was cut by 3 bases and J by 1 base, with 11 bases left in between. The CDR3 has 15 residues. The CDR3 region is CASSFSRGRTDTQYF. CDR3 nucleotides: TGTGCCAGCAGTTTCTCGCGTGGTCGCACAGATACGCAGTATTTT.

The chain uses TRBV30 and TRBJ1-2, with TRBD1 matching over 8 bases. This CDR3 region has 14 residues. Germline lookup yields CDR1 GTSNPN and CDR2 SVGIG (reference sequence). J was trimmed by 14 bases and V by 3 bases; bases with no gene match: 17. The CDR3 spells CAWRQTQGGLSRTF. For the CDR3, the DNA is TGTGCCTGGAGGCAAACACAGGGGGGACTGTCGAGGACCTTC.

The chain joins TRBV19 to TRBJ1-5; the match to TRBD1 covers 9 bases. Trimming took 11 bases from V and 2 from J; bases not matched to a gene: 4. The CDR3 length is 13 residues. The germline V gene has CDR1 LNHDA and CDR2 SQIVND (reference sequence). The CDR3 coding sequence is TGTGCCGGGGGACAGGGTGGCAATCAGCCCCAGCATTTT. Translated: CAGGQGGNQPQHF.

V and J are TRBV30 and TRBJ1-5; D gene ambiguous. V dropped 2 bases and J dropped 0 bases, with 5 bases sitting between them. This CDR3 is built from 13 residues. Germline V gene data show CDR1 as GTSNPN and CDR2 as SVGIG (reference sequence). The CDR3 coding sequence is TGTGCCTGGAGTTCGCATAGCAATCAGCCCCAGCATTTT. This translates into CAWSSHSNQPQHF.

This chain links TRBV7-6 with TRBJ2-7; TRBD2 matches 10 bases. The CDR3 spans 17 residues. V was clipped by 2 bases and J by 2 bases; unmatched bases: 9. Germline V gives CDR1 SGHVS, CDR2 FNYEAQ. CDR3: CASSLWSSGRSPYEQYF. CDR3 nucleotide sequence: TGTGCCAGCAGCTTATGGAGTAGCGGGAGGTCACCCTACGAGCAGTACTTC.

The CDR3 region is CASGEHPTGKNYGYTF. The CDR3 DNA reads as TGTGCTAGTGGAGAACATCCGACAGGCAAAAACTATGGCTACACCTTC. The chain carries TRBV12-5 and TRBJ1-2, with a possible D match to TRBD1 (6 bases). V dropped 6 bases and J dropped 2 bases, with 19 bases sitting between them. Germline CDR1 and CDR2: LGHNT and FRNRAP. The CDR3 length is 16 residues.

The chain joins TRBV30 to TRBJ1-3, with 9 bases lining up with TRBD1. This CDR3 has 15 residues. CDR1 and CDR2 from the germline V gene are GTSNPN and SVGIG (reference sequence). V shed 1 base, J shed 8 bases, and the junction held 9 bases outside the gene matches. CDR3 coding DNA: TGTGCCTGGAGTGCCCAAGGACAGGGGCAGGACACCATATATTTT. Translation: CAWSAQGQGQDTIYF.

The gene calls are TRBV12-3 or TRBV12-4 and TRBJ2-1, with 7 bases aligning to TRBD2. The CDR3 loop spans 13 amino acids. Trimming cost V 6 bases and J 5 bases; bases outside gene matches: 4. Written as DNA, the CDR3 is TGTGCCAGCAGCTTGGGACTACACAATGAGCAGTTCTTC. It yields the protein CASSLGLHNEQFF.

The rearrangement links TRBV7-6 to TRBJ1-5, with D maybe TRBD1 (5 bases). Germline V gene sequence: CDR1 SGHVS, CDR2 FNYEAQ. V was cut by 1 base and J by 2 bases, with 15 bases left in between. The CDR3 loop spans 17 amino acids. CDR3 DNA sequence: TGTGCCAGCAGCTTAGATGCCCAGCTGGGGGGCAATCAGCCCCAGCATTTT. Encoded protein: CASSLDAQLGGNQPQHF. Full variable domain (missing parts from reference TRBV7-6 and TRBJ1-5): GAGVSQSPRYKVTKRGQDVALRCDPISGHVSLYWYRQALGQGPEFLTYFNYEAQQDKSGLPNDRFSAERPEGSISTLTIQRTEQRDSAMYRCASSLDAQLGGNQPQHFGDGTRLSIL.

The chain's CDR3 is CASSQIGTSGSEQFF. The CDR3 nucleotides read TGTGCCAGCAGCCAAATCGGGACTAGCGGTAGTGAGCAGTTCTTC. This chain uses TRBV14 with TRBJ2-1; 11 nucleotides agree with TRBD2. CDR1 is SGHDN and CDR2 is FVKESK in the germline V gene. V dropped 2 bases and J dropped 9; count of bases not matched to a gene: 6. CDR3 length equals 15 residues.

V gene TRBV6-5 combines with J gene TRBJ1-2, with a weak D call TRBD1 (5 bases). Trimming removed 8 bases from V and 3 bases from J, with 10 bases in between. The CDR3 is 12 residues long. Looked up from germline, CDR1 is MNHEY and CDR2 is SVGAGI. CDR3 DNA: TGTGCCAGCCGGGGCCTGGACTATGGCTACACCTTC. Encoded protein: CASRGLDYGYTF.

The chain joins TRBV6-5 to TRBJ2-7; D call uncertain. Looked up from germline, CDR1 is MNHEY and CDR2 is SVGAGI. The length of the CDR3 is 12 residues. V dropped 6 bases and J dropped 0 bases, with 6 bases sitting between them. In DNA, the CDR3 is TGTGCCAGCAGGGGTATCTCCTACGAGCAGTACTTC. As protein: CASRGISYEQYF.

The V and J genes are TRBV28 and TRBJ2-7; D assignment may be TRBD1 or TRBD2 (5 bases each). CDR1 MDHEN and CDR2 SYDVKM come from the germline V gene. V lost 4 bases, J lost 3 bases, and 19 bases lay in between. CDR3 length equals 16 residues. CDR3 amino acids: CASSYAHHTRGYEQYF. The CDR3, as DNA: TGTGCCAGCAGTTACGCCCACCATACTAGGGGCTACGAGCAGTACTTC.

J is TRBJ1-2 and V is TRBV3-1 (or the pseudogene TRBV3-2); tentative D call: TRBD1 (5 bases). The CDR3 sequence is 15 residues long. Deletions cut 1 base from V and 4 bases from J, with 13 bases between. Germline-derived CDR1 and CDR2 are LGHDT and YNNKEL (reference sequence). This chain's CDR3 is CASSQAGTKFYGYTF. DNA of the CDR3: TGTGCCAGCAGCCAAGCCGGGACGAAATTCTATGGCTACACCTTC.

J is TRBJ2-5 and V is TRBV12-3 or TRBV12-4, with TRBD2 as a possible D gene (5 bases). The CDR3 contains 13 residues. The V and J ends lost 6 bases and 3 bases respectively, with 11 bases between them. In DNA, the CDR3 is TGTGCCAGCAGCCCTAGCAGTGAAGAGACCCAGTACTTC. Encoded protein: CASSPSSEETQYF.

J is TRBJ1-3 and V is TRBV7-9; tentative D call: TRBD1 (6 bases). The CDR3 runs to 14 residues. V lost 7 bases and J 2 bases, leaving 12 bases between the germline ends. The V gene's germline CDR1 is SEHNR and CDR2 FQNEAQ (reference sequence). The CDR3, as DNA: TGTGCCAGCATGGGGGGCAGCACTGGAAACACCATATATTTT. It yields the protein CASMGGSTGNTIYF.

CDR3 residues: CASSLGQGAGYEQYF. CDR3 nucleotides: TGTGCCAGCAGCTTGGGTCAGGGGGCAGGCTACGAGCAGTACTTC. J is TRBJ2-7 and V is TRBV5-8, with 8 positions matching TRBD1. V lost 0 bases and J lost 3; bases outside the gene matches: 5. This CDR3 is 15 amino acids long. In germline, CDR1 is SGHTS, CDR2 YDEGEE.